This T cell receptor beta chain was identified during a study of shared clonotypes between healthy human individuals. General observations from the study: Naive CD4 clonotypes were shared across several donors at about 5.3%. Estimated richness values were generally larger in naive subsets than in memory subsets.

The deep-level immunoSEQ assay was used. The table came from immunoSEQ multiplex PCR; TCRdb's copy has only in-frame clones and leaves some out. The sample lists a few million clones; around 90% were seen once. Details on this clone: Its cognate antigen is unknown.

Germline V gives CDR1 MNHNS, CDR2 SASEGT. The germline V and J ends were trimmed by 8 bases and 2 bases, with 16 bases remaining between them. CDR3 size: 14 residues. This TCR was sampled from a young man in good health. The sequencing input was naive CD4+ T cells sorted from blood. Subset reported: CD45RA+ positively selected. The chain joins TRBV6-1 to TRBJ2-7; tentative D call: TRBD2 (6 bases). CDR3 sequence reads: CASSRNGGTYEQYF. The CDR3 DNA is TGTGCCAGCTCACGGAATGGCGGGACCTACGAGCAGTACTTC.